The clone carrying this T cell receptor beta chain was picked up a small number of times. This specimen comes from a study of T-cell reconstitution after alpha-beta-depleted transplantation in children. The germline V gene encodes CDR1 GTSNPN and CDR2 SVGIG (reference sequence). This CDR3 comprises 12 residues. Trimming pared 4 bases from V and 4 bases from J, leaving 11 bases between. During its preparation, the TCRbeta library received unique molecular identifiers. TCRdb analysed the PCR reads with MiXCR anew, one entry per CDR3 protein. The profile covers roughly 200,000 distinct CDR3 sequences, with over 5.5% appearing a single time and roughly 3% taken by the ten largest.

The chain carries TRBV30 and TRBJ2-7, with D hard to call. The source was PBMCs from the stem cell graft donor, collected from the stem cell graft. The receptor comes from a human donor who donated a stem cell graft to a child with Wiskott-Aldrich syndrome. The CDR3, as DNA: TGTGCCTGGATGAGTCGTGGGTACGAGCAGTACTTC. Protein product: CAWMSRGYEQYF.